Below, one T cell receptor (beta chain) is given with its context. Its antigen is as yet unknown. Profiling relied on immunoSEQ multiplex PCR, and the TCRdb table lists in-frame clones only, not all of them. The sample has 15,000 to 25,000 clones, around 80% seen once. These data are taken from a study of T cells and Merkel cell carcinoma outcomes. Regarding the study as a whole: Merkel cell carcinoma outcomes were reportedly predicted by repertoire and T-cell density.

CDR1 and CDR2 (germline): LNHDA, SQIVND (reference sequence). The CDR3 contains 15 residues. V was pared by 3 bases and J by 4 bases, with 16 bases between. The sequencing input was tumor tissue from Merkel cell carcinoma. The genes are TRBV19 and TRBJ2-7; D is undetermined. The receptor was isolated from a human donor with Merkel cell carcinoma. In DNA form, the CDR3 reads TGTGCCAGTAGTATGGTTCTGGGCAGATTTTACGAGCAGTACTTC. This translates into CASSMVLGRFYEQYF.